Listed here are 12 T cell receptor beta chains from one sample, sequenced in a study of blood T cells in healthy people across ages. PCR was performed a second time for roughly 7 to 11 cycles using a sample-barcoded 5' primer and a J-beta primer mix. TCRdb fed the 5' RACE reads into MiXCR, producing one record per CDR3 protein. The sample records about 1.4 million distinct CDR3 sequences, approximately 59% being singletons. The sequenced sample was blood. These receptors all stem from a man aged 18 to 35 in good health.

As for this clonotype: A read error may account for a junction end that differs from germline. V gene TRBV4-1 combines with J gene TRBJ2-6; a possible D gene is TRBD1 (6 bases). CDR1 is MGHRA, CDR2 YSYEKL, per germline. The length of the CDR3 is 19 residues. CDR3 sequence: CASSQKDRTSNSGADVLTF. CDR3 nucleotides: TGCGCCAGCAGCCAAAAAGACAGGACTTCCAACTCTGGGGCCGACGTCCTGACTTTC.

CDR3 nucleotides: TGTGCCATCAGTGACGCCCGGGGACGGAACTACAATGAGCAGTTCTTC. Protein product: CAISDARGRNYNEQFF. V and J are TRBV10-3 and TRBJ2-1, with D perhaps assigned TRBD1 or TRBD2 (5 bases each). This CDR3 has 16 residues. Germline V lookup: CDR1 ENHRY, CDR2 SYGVKD. V was cut by 3 bases and J by 3 bases, with 15 bases left in between.

This clonotype has more than one count but fewer than ten. This chain joins TRBV5-1 and TRBJ2-5; D might be TRBD1 (5 bases). The CDR3 loop spans 14 amino acids. Deletions cut 4 bases from V and 2 bases from J, with 12 bases between. Germline V lookup: CDR1 SGHRS, CDR2 YFSETQ. The CDR3 spells CASSPDIHQETQYF. Written as DNA, the CDR3 is TGCGCCAGCAGCCCGGACATACATCAAGAGACCCAGTACTTC.

The V gene is TRBV7-9, the J gene TRBJ2-7, with unresolved D. The CDR3 runs 14 residues. Germline CDR1 SEHNR, CDR2 FQNEAQ (reference sequence). Trimming removed 2 bases from V and 4 bases from J, with 12 bases in between. CDR3 DNA: TGTGCCAGCAGCTTAAATCCCCTCCCTTACGAGCAGTACTTC. The encoded protein is CASSLNPLPYEQYF.

The V gene is TRBV20-1, the J gene TRBJ2-7; TRBD2 matches 7 bases. V shed 1 base and J 0 bases; nucleotides not matched to a gene: 9. There are 16 residues in the CDR3. Germline V gene data show CDR1 as DFQATT and CDR2 as SNEGSKA (reference sequence). CDR3 amino acids: CSARAMVLASSYEQYF. The CDR3 DNA reads TGCAGTGCTAGAGCGATGGTACTAGCGTCCTCCTACGAGCAGTACTTC.

V gene TRBV7-2 combines with J gene TRBJ2-1, with D maybe TRBD2 (5 bases). Germline V CDR1 and CDR2: SGHTA, FQGNSA. The CDR3 runs to 14 residues. V was cut by 1 base and J by 2 bases, with 6 bases left in between. The CDR3 spells CASSLERAYNEQFF. The CDR3 DNA follows: TGTGCCAGCAGCTTAGAGAGGGCCTACAATGAGCAGTTCTTC.

This chain connects TRBV6-5 to TRBJ2-7; 7 bases fit TRBD1. There are 13 residues in the CDR3. Germline V gene data show CDR1 as MNHEY and CDR2 as SVGAGI. The V and J ends lost 0 bases and 5 bases, in that order; junction bases with no gene match: 1. The CDR3 DNA is TGTGCCAGCAGTTACTCTACAGGGGACGAGCAGTACTTC. It is translated as CASSYSTGDEQYF.

This clonotype came up a few times. The chain combines TRBV29-1 with TRBJ2-1; 12 positions agree with TRBD2. From germline, CDR1 is SQVTM and CDR2 ANQGSEA. The CDR3 is 12 residues long. The J segment lost 8 bases and the V segment lost 6 bases, leaving 2 bases of the junction unmatched. The CDR3 region is CSVRLAGDEQFF. CDR3 nucleotide sequence: TGCAGCGTCCGACTAGCGGGGGATGAGCAGTTCTTC.

This clonotype was picked up one time. The chain carries TRBV18 and TRBJ2-1; possibly TRBD2 for D (5 bases). V was clipped by 1 base and J by 8 bases, with 15 bases between them. This CDR3 spans 15 amino acids. Germline V CDR1 and CDR2: KGHSH, LQKENI. In DNA, the CDR3 is TGTGCCAGCTCACCACTTCTGCTAGCTGGGGATGAGCAGTTCTTC. Its protein is CASSPLLLAGDEQFF.

J is TRBJ2-4 and V is TRBV7-2; tentatively, D is TRBD2 (5 bases). Matching the DNA end better, TRBJ2-7 makes the J call doubtful. CDR3 size: 16 residues. Germline V gene data show CDR1 as SGHTA and CDR2 as FQGNSA. The CDR3 bases are TGTGCCAGCAGGCGATCGCTAGGACGGGAAAATTACGAGCAGTACTTC. Translating gives CASRRSLGRENYEQYF.

Only one count was recorded for this clonotype. This chain connects TRBV20-1 to TRBJ2-1; TRBD2 is a possible D gene (5 bases). The V end lost 0 bases, the J end lost 0 bases, and 15 bases lay between the germline ends. Germline V gives CDR1 DFQATT, CDR2 SNEGSKA (reference sequence). The CDR3 loop spans 17 amino acids. CDR3 region: CSARDKGGPSSYNEQFF. The CDR3, as DNA: TGCAGTGCTAGAGATAAGGGCGGGCCGAGCTCCTACAATGAGCAGTTCTTC.

The chain has TRBV7-2 and TRBJ2-2; TRBD1 agrees at 7 bases. In germline, CDR1 is SGHTA, CDR2 FQGNSA. V lost 5 bases and J lost 1; bases outside the gene matches: 4. The CDR3 has 15 amino acids. The CDR3 nucleotides read TGTGCCAGCAGCGCTTGGACAGGGAACACCGGGGAGCTGTTTTTT. It yields the protein CASSAWTGNTGELFF.